The 14 T cell receptor beta chains below all came from one sample that was sequenced in a study of T cells after somatic rescue of genetic block. This table comes from immunoSEQ multiplex PCR, and its TCRdb copy is limited to in-frame clones, with some not included. The sample lists 85,000 to 100,000 clones, about nine tenths seen once, with about 1.5% in the top ten. Sample: peripheral blood mononuclear cells (PBMCs). The receptors originated from a woman younger than 30.

The chain combines TRBV4-3 with TRBJ2-1; D is perhaps TRBD2 (6 bases). V gave up 4 bases and J gave up 4 bases, with 14 bases separating them. The CDR3 sequence is 15 residues long. CDR1 and CDR2 (germline): LGHNA, YSLEER. The CDR3: CASSPRGAGYNEQFF. CDR3 in DNA: TGCGCCAGCAGCCCGCGGGGAGCTGGGTACAATGAGCAGTTCTTC.

This clone is medium-sized in the sample. V gene TRBV6-4 combines with J gene TRBJ1-5; 7 nucleotides line up with TRBD1. V lost 0 bases to trimming and J lost 7 bases; unmatched junction nucleotides: 3. In germline, CDR1 is MRHNA, CDR2 SNTAGT. The CDR3 has 14 amino acids. The CDR3 is CASSDSTGTQPQHF. Here the CDR3 DNA reads TGTGCCAGCAGTGACTCGACAGGGACCCAGCCCCAGCATTTT.

V and J are TRBV19 and TRBJ2-6; D ambiguous. The CDR3 runs 14 residues. CDR1 LNHDA and CDR2 SQIVND come from the germline V gene (reference sequence). The ends were cut back, 7 bases at V and 2 bases at J, with 9 bases in the middle. As DNA, the CDR3 is TGTGCCAGTAAAGGCGCCACTGGGGCCAACGTCCTGACTTTC. This sequence encodes CASKGATGANVLTF.

The chain combines TRBV5-6 with TRBJ2-3, with 11 bases aligning to TRBD2. The CDR3 has 18 residues. From germline, CDR1 is SGHDT and CDR2 YYEEEE. Trimming cost V 4 bases and J 0 bases; bases outside gene matches: 10. DNA of the CDR3: TGTGCCAGCAGCCAACTAGCGGGAGTGGGGTTTAGCACAGATACGCAGTATTTT. Protein sequence: CASSQLAGVGFSTDTQYF.

This clone came up a few times. J is TRBJ1-2 and V is TRBV11-3; D perhaps matches TRBD1 (6 bases). CDR1 is SGHNT, CDR2 YENEEA, per germline. CDR3 length equals 15 residues. Trimming shortened V by 0 bases and J by 6 bases, and 14 bases separated the two germline ends. DNA for the CDR3: TGTGCCAGCAGCTTAGAATCCAGGGGACCGAATGGCTACACCTTC. Its protein is CASSLESRGPNGYTF. Variable domain in full (rest from reference TRBV11-3 and TRBJ1-2): EAGVVQSPRYKIIEKKQPVAFWCNPISGHNTLYWYLQNLGQGPELLIRYENEEAVDDSQLPKDRFSAERLKGVDSTLKIQPAELGDSAVYLCASSLESRGPNGYTFGSGTRLTVV.

The chain recombines TRBV19 with TRBJ1-2; the D is unclear. Germline values: CDR1 LNHDA, CDR2 SQIVND (reference sequence). The CDR3 contains 14 residues. V lost 5 bases to trimming and J lost 2 bases, with 12 bases between them. The DNA of the CDR3 is TGTGCCAGTAGTCCCGGGTTACGGAACTATGGCTACACCTTC. Protein: CASSPGLRNYGYTF.

The chain is built from TRBV7-9 and TRBJ2-7; no definite D call. Trimming removed 4 bases from V and 2 bases from J, with 6 bases in between. Germline V CDR1 and CDR2: SEHNR, FQNEAQ (reference sequence). This CDR3 has 12 residues. This chain's CDR3 is CASSSLTYEQYF. The CDR3 coding sequence is TGTGCCAGCAGCTCCCTTACCTACGAGCAGTACTTC. The full variable domain, with the rest looked up from reference TRBV7-9 and TRBJ2-7, is DTGVSQNPRHKITKRGQNVTFRCDPISEHNRLYWYRQTLGQGPEFLTYFQNEAQLEKSRLLSDRFSAERPKGSFSTLEIQRTEQGDSAMYLCASSSLTYEQYFGPGTRLTVT.

About this clone itself: At one end the junction does not follow the germline gene, possibly because of a read error. J is TRBJ2-3 and V is TRBV6-5; 7 bases match TRBD2. Germline CDR1 MNHEY, CDR2 SVGAGI. CDR3 length: 15 residues. The DNA of the CDR3 is TGTGCCAGCAGTGACTCTAGCGGACCCACAGATACGCAGTATTTT. It encodes CASSDSSGPTDTQYF.

This clone was found once. This chain links TRBV30 with TRBJ2-2, with D perhaps TRBD2 (6 bases). Germline CDR1 GTSNPN, CDR2 SVGIG (reference sequence). This CDR3 has 13 residues. Trimming cost V 4 bases and J 5 bases, with 11 bases left between them. The CDR3 sequence: CAWMLGGTGELFF. CDR3 bases: TGTGCCTGGATGCTAGGAGGGACCGGGGAGCTGTTTTTT.

This chain uses TRBV4-2 with TRBJ1-4; no definite D call. The CDR3 has 13 residues. V shed 4 bases and J shed 7 bases, with 10 bases lying between them. From germline, CDR1 is LGHNA and CDR2 YNFKEQ. In nucleotides, the CDR3 is TGTGCCAGCAGCCGGGGTTACGGTGAAAAACTGTTTTTT. It is translated as CASSRGYGEKLFF.

CDR3 DNA: TGTGCCAGCAGCCAGGGCCTCAATGAGCAGTTCTTC. Translating it yields CASSQGLNEQFF. This chain uses TRBV9 with TRBJ2-1; a weak D match, TRBD1 (5 bases). CDR1 SGDLS and CDR2 YYNGEE come from the germline V gene. The CDR3 is 12 amino acids. Between the trimmed V and J ends, which lost 4 bases and 6 bases, there was a span of 8 bases.

The chain is built from TRBV11-3 and TRBJ2-7; perhaps TRBD2 as D (5 bases). With 0 bases removed from V and 5 bases from J, the gap between germline ends came to 14 bases. The V gene's germline CDR1 is SGHNT and CDR2 YENEEA. The CDR3 runs 15 residues. The CDR3 DNA is TGTGCCAGCAGCTTAGAGGCCGGGATAAGCAACGAGCAGTACTTC. Amino acid sequence: CASSLEAGISNEQYF.

The chain employs TRBV9 and TRBJ1-3; D is possibly TRBD1 (6 bases). CDR1 SGDLS and CDR2 YYNGEE come from the germline V gene. The V end was cut by 4 bases, the J end by 5 bases, with 13 bases between. The CDR3 is 14 amino acids. The CDR3, as DNA: TGTGCCAGCAGCCCATCGGGGGCTAGAAACACCATATATTTT. Amino acid sequence: CASSPSGARNTIYF.

The chain links TRBV7-9 to TRBJ2-1, with 7 nucleotides matching TRBD2. Trimming at V came to 6 bases and at J to 8 bases, leaving 16 bases not matched to a gene. This CDR3 is 16 amino acids long. Per germline, CDR1 SEHNR and CDR2 FQNEAQ (reference sequence). The CDR3 reads CASRKGLAGAFDEQFF. For the CDR3, the DNA is TGTGCCAGCAGAAAAGGGTTGGCGGGAGCTTTCGATGAGCAGTTCTTC.